Listed below are T cell receptor beta chains from one sample, sequenced in a study of blood T cells in healthy people across ages. TCRdb passed the 5' RACE reads through MiXCR, listing each CDR3 protein once. Of about 780,000 distinct CDR3 sequences in the sample, 55% to 65% were seen once. Sequencing input: blood. These TCRs come from a man aged 25 to 40 in good health. The CDR3 runs from the conserved cysteine through the conserved F or W. A D gene is named only where the DNA matches it firmly. Size is stated for part of the rows, as once, few or many counts, or as a class when the clone is expanded.

v_call: TRBV6-5
d_call: NA
j_call: TRBJ2-7
clone_size: NA
cdr3_nt: TGTGCCGGCAGCATTAACGGGCCCGTGGGGCAGTACTTC
cdr3_aa: CAGSINGPVGQYF

v_call: TRBV12-3/TRBV12-4
d_call: TRBD1
j_call: TRBJ2-1
clone_size: NA
cdr3_nt: TGTGCCAGCAGCACAGGGGGATGGTACAATGAGCAGTTCTTC
cdr3_aa: CASSTGGWYNEQFF

v_call: TRBV5-6
d_call: NA
j_call: TRBJ2-3
clone_size: few
cdr3_nt: TGTGCCAGCAGCTTGGAGTCAAACTGGGGCACAGATACGCAGTATTTT
cdr3_aa: CASSLESNWGTDTQYF

v_call: TRBV12-3/TRBV12-4
d_call: NA
j_call: TRBJ1-2
clone_size: NA
cdr3_nt: TGTGCCAGCAGTTTTGCCCAATTGGGCTACACCTTC
cdr3_aa: CASSFAQLGYTF

v_call: TRBV10-3
d_call: TRBD1
j_call: TRBJ2-1
clone_size: few
cdr3_nt: TGTGCCATCAACCTGGACAGGATCGATGAGCAGTTCTTC
cdr3_aa: CAINLDRIDEQFF

v_call: TRBV20-1
d_call: NA
j_call: TRBJ1-2
clone_size: NA
cdr3_nt: TGCAGTGCTACCGGTTCCGACAGGCCGACCGACTACTATGGCTACACCTTC
cdr3_aa: CSATGSDRPTDYYGYTF

v_call: TRBV9
d_call: NA
j_call: TRBJ1-2
clone_size: NA
cdr3_nt: TGTGCCAGCAGCGACCCCGGTACCCTGACATTAAACTATGGCTACACCTTC
cdr3_aa: CASSDPGTLTLNYGYTF

v_call: TRBV20-1
d_call: NA
j_call: TRBJ2-3
clone_size: NA
cdr3_nt: TGCAGTGCTCAGCCCTCTATTAGGGGGGGGGATCTCACAGATACGCAGTATTTT
cdr3_aa: CSAQPSIRGGDLTDTQYF

v_call: TRBV12-3/TRBV12-4
d_call: NA
j_call: TRBJ2-3
clone_size: NA
cdr3_nt: TGTGCCAGCAGCGCGACAGAGATCGCAGATACGCAGTATTTT
cdr3_aa: CASSATEIADTQYF

v_call: TRBV7-3
d_call: TRBD2
j_call: TRBJ2-1
clone_size: many
cdr3_nt: TGTGCCAGCAGCTTAACCCGAGGTGTCGGGGGGGCTGGGAATGAGCAGTTCTTC
cdr3_aa: CASSLTRGVGGAGNEQFF

v_call: TRBV25-1
d_call: NA
j_call: TRBJ2-7
clone_size: once
cdr3_nt: TGTGCCAGCAGTCCCCCCGCTAGGGTCTACGAGCAGTACTTC
cdr3_aa: CASSPPARVYEQYF

v_call: TRBV3-1
d_call: NA
j_call: TRBJ1-4
clone_size: NA
cdr3_nt: TGTGCCAGCAGCCTAGACGTCCGACGACAGCGCCCGAAACTGTTTTTT
cdr3_aa: CASSLDVRRQRPKLFF

v_call: TRBV27
d_call: NA
j_call: TRBJ2-5
clone_size: NA
cdr3_nt: TGTGCCAGCAGTCAATTCTTAGGGCTGGAGACCCAGTACTTC
cdr3_aa: CASSQFLGLETQYF

v_call: TRBV19
d_call: NA
j_call: TRBJ2-3
clone_size: NA
cdr3_nt: TGTGCCAGTAATTACAGGGATGGTGCAGATACGCAGTATTTT
cdr3_aa: CASNYRDGADTQYF

v_call: TRBV5-1
d_call: TRBD2
j_call: TRBJ2-4
clone_size: NA
cdr3_nt: TGCGCCAGCAGCCCCACCCCCTCTAGCGGGGGTTACAATGAGCAGTACTTC
cdr3_aa: CASSPTPSSGGYNEQYF